Listed below are T cell receptor beta chains from one sample, sequenced in a study of beta chain features in type 1 diabetes. Method: immunoSEQ multiplex PCR; TCRdb's copy keeps in-frame clones and lacks some. The data contain some 900,000 clones, about a sixth of them singletons. Source material: naive CD4+ T cells from blood. These receptors were obtained from a woman under 30 in good health. Each CDR3 is given with its conserved first and last residue.

>TRBJ2-7|15|TRBV2
CASIRRLAGNYEQYF
>TRBJ2-3|13|TRBV7-3
CASAWDTTDTQYF
>TRBJ2-7|17|TRBV7-2
CASSLGSTGSGSYEQYF
>TRBJ2-7|15|TRBV7-2
CASSPVGRTSYEQYF
>TRBJ2-1|15|TRBV7-3
CASSPGSGSYNEQFF
>TRBJ2-7|15|TRBV6-5
CASSYSRRAAYEQYF
>TRBJ2-3|17|TRBV5-1
CASSVDRGGRGTDTQYF
>TRBJ1-3|18|TRBV6-4
CASSERRNGGDSGNTIYF
>TRBJ2-3|13|TRBV19
CASGRRGPDTQYF
>TRBJ1-2|13|TRBV27
CASSDSPNYGYTF
>TRBJ2-1|12|TRBV7-2
CASSRIVQEQFF
>TRBJ2-2|16|TRBV4-1
CASSQDLGLAGGELFF
>TRBJ2-7|13|TRBV10-3
CAISGTGPYEQYF
>TRBJ1-3|15|TRBV28
CASSLGGGTGNTIYF
>TRBJ1-1|14|TRBV5-1
CASSLRQGNTEAFF
>TRBJ2-7|14|TRBV11-2
CASSSTGMDYEQYF
>TRBJ2-7|15|TRBV7-2
CASSLHNRVDYEQYF